This T cell receptor (beta chain) is from a study of cytomegalovirus exposure and HLA in healthy donors (dated by TCRdb to the late 2010s). Background on the whole study: An earlier analysis of 550 to 700 of the donors reported about 290 Gb of sequence data and 120 million or so unique TCR beta sequences from 190 million or so T cells. Among 398 genotyped donors of the cohort, an average of approximately 240,000 unique TCR beta nucleotide sequences were sequenced per donor, roughly 20% of them non-productive. To predict cytomegalovirus infection status, the study brought together high-throughput TCR immunosequencing, statistical association of individual TCRs with disease status, and machine learning. The study used immunosequencing to profile the T cell repertoires of several hundred subjects and linked those repertoires to cytomegalovirus serostatus. To decide whether each TCR beta V gene segment behaved as functional or pseudogenic, an earlier analysis of some 600 of the donors relied on high-throughput TCR beta sequencing. HLA typing covered class I and class II loci at four-digit resolution. Rather than using new phenotypic data, the later analysis identified candidate immune exposures from TCR beta sequences and from how often those sequences occurred across donors. All discovery cohort repertoires had been generated using a single sequencing platform. The number of typed donors differed by locus: about 620-640 for A, B, C, DRB1 and DQB1; 522 for DQA1; about 600 for DPA1; and around 470 for DPB1. A later analysis re-examined previously published TCR beta repertoires from about 700 donors and added high-resolution HLA genotyping to investigate patterns of TCR occurrence. Among the roughly 430 genotyped donors, around 79% belonged to the genetic ancestry cluster associated with self-reported Caucasian donors. Four to six DR-DQ haplotypes were handled as single units for association and clustering, since linkage in the cohort was strong. Roughly 290 gigabases of sequencing data and roughly 81 million unique TCR sequences made up an early release that covered around 640 HLA-typed donors. Genome-wide SNP genotypes for about three fifths of the roughly 700 donors were used in a later genetic analysis, which treated that subset as a discovery cohort. The aim of the study was to test whether cataloging public T cell receptors could identify signatures of past pathogen exposure. Donor age, sex, ethnicity and CMV serostatus were compiled together with the repertoire data. Besides the first cohort of 666 subjects, a separate validation cohort made up of over a hundred different subjects was used. Overall study outcomes, separate from this receptor: Because the 87-base-pair reads could not distinguish some IMGT-functional V segments, including TRBV6-2 and TRBV6-3, those segments were excluded. V-gene and J-gene trimming of TCR beta chains was associated with a missense DCLRE1C variant in a later genetic analysis, and the association was replicated in an independent cohort. A further reported finding was that TCR beta sequences accurately predicted the HLA-A and HLA-B alleles for most subjects in the first cohort. A cluster of highly shared sequence variants was judged likely to represent a technical artifact of the sequencing pipeline. Compared with equally common non-associated chains, HLA-associated TCR beta chains in a later analysis were more clonally expanded and had lower generation probabilities. This cohort had only TCR beta chains sequenced, and the lack of alpha or paired-chain data limited which features could be detected. In vitro tests confirmed that a few of the cytomegalovirus-associated TCR beta chains recognize cytomegalovirus antigens. The presence/absence analyses assumed that sequencing depth was roughly uniform across donors, and that assumption may not be true. According to a later analysis, parvovirus B19, influenza, CMV and Epstein-Barr virus appeared linked to several top co-occurrence clusters. Assigning TCR associations to individual alleles was difficult when HLA alleles, especially DR and DQ, strongly co-occurred. A total of fewer than 200 TCR beta chains were listed by the study as associated with cytomegalovirus. According to a later genetic analysis, donors in an Asian-associated ancestry cluster had fewer N-insertions in productive TCRs than the roughly 700-donor mean. Correlated functional status among segregating V segments might reflect linkage disequilibrium, but an unknown experimental factor could not be ruled out. The authors suggested that the approach could potentially be generalized to other disease states and immunological phenotypes. Because counts were too low, around 18 rarely observed V segments, including chromosome 9 orphons, were left out of the earlier analysis of about 620 of the donors. According to a later analysis, TCR association rates differed among HLA loci, with DRB1 alleles showing the most associated TCRs and HLA-C alleles showing the fewest. In an earlier analysis of some 500 of the donors, most TCR beta V segments appeared in productive rearrangements about 87% or about 30% of the time, broadly matching IMGT annotations. Because HLA typing was missing for some donors at each locus, association tests included only the typed subset. In both the original and validation cohorts, the classifier was reported to diagnose cytomegalovirus status with high specificity and sensitivity. CMV serostatus was the only immune exposure information available for the cohort. Most CMV-associated TCR beta chains appeared to be HLA-restricted in a later analysis, and the HLA associations seemed to be driven largely by CMV exposure. Specific HLA alleles were associated with more than 15,000 TCR beta sequences at a false discovery rate of 0.05 in a later analysis. Across donors, most TCR sequences were observed very rarely, whereas some public TCRs were present in many individuals.

Reading from cysteine to phenylalanine, the CDR3 counts 16 amino acids. Kept here is only the CDR3 DNA, which spans 48 bases and is read in frame from base 1. Based on the germline V gene, the CDR1 and CDR2 sequences are SGDLS and YYNGEE. V is pruned by 4 bases and J by 2 bases, leaving 7 bases of the junction without a gene match. As for this clone: Its recognized antigen is unknown. Base-call qualities are not available, and no considerably larger clone is one nucleotide away.

Libraries were constructed by the immunoSEQ multiplex PCR assay. The multiplex PCR relied on a mix of 60 forward primers for TCR Vbeta segments and 13 reverse primers for TCR Jbeta segments. The CDR3 region of rearranged TCR beta genes was amplified from genomic DNA by a multiplex PCR assay. On the Illumina HiSeq System, the amplified TCR beta libraries were sequenced as 87-base-pair reads. The published analysis was carried out like this. A later analysis counted about 80 million unique TCR beta chains across the roughly 700 repertoires, and some 11 million of these chains were shared by at least two donors. A nearest-neighbor algorithm error-corrected the raw reads and collapsed the reads into unique sequences, merging closely related sequences to remove PCR and sequencing errors. V, D and J gene segments were assigned by aligning CDR3 sequences to IMGT reference sequences. For a sequence to be retained, a match of at least six nucleotides to both a V gene segment and a J gene segment was required. A rearrangement counted as productive if the CDR3 had no stop codons and remained in frame with V and J, and every other rearrangement counted as non-productive. Following IMGT convention, CDR3 was defined as the stretch from the second conserved V-encoded cysteine to the conserved J-encoded phenylalanine. Sequences without an unambiguous match to a single V gene segment were excluded from the earlier analysis of over 500 of the donors. In an earlier analysis of around 590 of the donors, a V segment was called functional when productive rearrangements were above 56.7%, and segregating when the standard deviation between donors exceeded 5%. A statistical classification framework was developed to diagnose cytomegalovirus status using the catalog of TCR beta chain sequences. In a later analysis, TCR nucleotide sequences were compared against IMGT/GENE-DB human TR gene sequences so that V and J genes could be assigned. Using the TCRdist pipeline, a later analysis assigned CDR3 sequences along with most-parsimonious VDJ recombination scenarios. In a later analysis, every TCR beta chain was defined by the combination of its CDR3 amino acid sequence and its V-gene family, and reads without a unique V-gene family were dropped. To address suspected cross-contamination and a sequencing artifact, a later analysis removed roughly 640 highly shared, low-generation-probability nucleotide sequences. A later analysis calculated a clonal expansion index for each public chain from normalized within-repertoire ranks of inferred template counts. In a later analysis, generation probabilities were computed with a VDJ recombination model fitted to out-of-frame rearrangements, and the resulting probabilities were checked against IGoR. Hypergeometric tests were used in a later analysis to score TCR-TCR, TCR-HLA and TCR-CMV co-occurrence, with a repertoire-size bias correction applied to the TCR pairs. In a later analysis, false discovery rates were estimated by permuting HLA or CMV assignments 20 times. In a later analysis, co-occurring TCRs were grouped using DBSCAN, and TCRdist sequence similarity was added for clustering within HLA-allele-positive subsets. Repertoires with fewer than 30,000 or more than 120,000 public chains were left out of co-occurrence clustering, as were about 5 repertoires with anomalous nucleotide sharing. TCRdb took over this immuneACCESS table, retaining in-frame rearrangements with V and J assigned. Such tables are incomplete; in checked studies, under half of the missing clones stem from an unresolved V gene, and the remainder is unexplained. V, J and clone size are taken as reported in that table, and D and trimming were inferred from the DNA itself. This sample comprises 85,000 to 100,000 clones, about four fifths of them detected only once. About 3.5% of the sample rests with the top ten.

The cohort consisted of some 730 healthy bone marrow donors. Cohort members were all nominally healthy when sampled, although unrecorded immune exposures were likely present. The donor tested CMV seropositive and was one of the 289 seropositive cohort members. A peripheral blood sample was collected from each donor, and TCR beta sequencing was performed on peripheral blood mononuclear cells. Genomic DNA extraction from the blood cell samples was performed with the Qiagen DNeasy Blood Extraction Kit. The sample was PBMCs. The receptor chain draws on TRBV9 and TRBJ2-7; 12 bases in the middle match TRBD2. The origin of this receptor is a male donor in good health and CMV-seropositive. The nucleotide sequence is given as TGTGCCAGCAGCCCCCGACTAGCGGGGGTGACCTACGAGCAGTACTTC. Its translation is CASSPRLAGVTYEQYF. Reference TRBV9 and TRBJ2-7 proteins supply the regions before and after the CDR3; the full variable domain is: DSGVTQTPKHLITATGQRVTLRCSPRSGDLSVYWYQQSLDQGLQFLIQYYNGEERAKGNILERFSAQQFPDLHSELNLSSLELGDSALYFCASSPRLAGVTYEQYFGPGTRLTVT.